Below, 7 T cell receptor beta chains from the same sample are listed, as sequenced in a study of monozygotic twins with inflammatory bowel disease. TCRdb re-called the 5' RACE reads and shows each CDR3 protein once, DNA omitted. The ten top clones account for about 2.5%, within a sample of 300,000 to 450,000 distinct CDR3 sequences. The sample consisted of blood. These receptors came from a human donor with ulcerative colitis or Crohn's disease, or a healthy co-twin of an affected twin (not recorded which).

This sequence joins TRBV11-2 and TRBJ2-1; as DNA is missing, the TRBD2 call by TCRdb cannot be tested. This CDR3 is 18 amino acids long. In germline, CDR1 is SGHAT, CDR2 FQNNGV. CDR3 in amino acids: CASSSQRERGVSYNEQFF.

This chain links TRBV4-2 with TRBJ2-7; TCRdb designates TRBD1, a call that cannot be tested without DNA. The CDR3 sequence is 16 residues long. The germline V gene encodes CDR1 LGHNA and CDR2 YNFKEQ. The CDR3 sequence is CASSQDPGGTTLGQYF.

The chain recombines TRBV14 with TRBJ2-3; without DNA, the TCRdb call of TRBD2 cannot be checked. The CDR3 length is 16 residues. Germline assignment: CDR1 SGHDN and CDR2 FVKESK. CDR3 in amino acids: CASSRLAGGQTDTQYF.

This chain uses TRBV20-1 with TRBJ1-5. CDR1 is DFQATT, CDR2 SNEGSKA, per germline (reference sequence). This CDR3 comprises 14 residues. The CDR3 here is CSASMGISNQPQHF.

The chain couples TRBV20-1 to TRBJ1-4; TCRdb lists TRBD1, though no DNA is available to test this call. Germline CDR1 reads DFQATT; CDR2 reads SNEGSKA (reference sequence). The CDR3 is 13 residues long. The CDR3 sequence is CSASRGDNEKLFF.

CDR3 amino acids: CSAYTGTGVYNEQFF. The chain recombines TRBV20-1 with TRBJ2-1; the TCRdb call, TRBD1, lacks DNA for checking. The CDR3 has 15 residues. The germline V gene encodes CDR1 DFQATT and CDR2 SNEGSKA (reference sequence).

The chain is built from TRBV12-3 or TRBV12-4 and TRBJ2-3; the TCRdb call, TRBD1, lacks DNA for checking. The CDR3 loop spans 18 amino acids. CDR3 loop: CASSLEGDRRFRTDTQYF.